This is a list of T cell receptor beta chains from one sample in a study of T-cell reconstitution after alpha-beta-depleted transplantation in children. TCRdb reprocessed the PCR reads via MiXCR and lists one record per CDR3 protein. In the table there are fewer than 700,000 distinct CDR3 sequences, 10% to 15% of which are singletons. Specimen: PBMCs, mostly from graft donor cells, collected 360 days after TCRalphabeta/CD19-depleted stem cell transplant. The receptors stem from a male patient under 18 who had a stem cell transplant for acute myeloid leukemia, so the T cells may come from the graft donor. The CDR3 runs from the conserved cysteine through the conserved F or W. The D gene is left open where the match is weak. Some rows mark clone size as missing; the rest say once, few, many or name a class of expanded clone.

>-|TRBV4-1|few|TRBJ2-2
TGCGCCAGCAGCCAAATCGGACGGAACACCGGGGAGCTGTTTTTT
CASSQIGRNTGELFF
>TRBD1|TRBV6-1|few|TRBJ1-3
TGTGCCAGCGGGACAGCGGGGCTCGTGAACACCATATATTTT
CASGTAGLVNTIYF
>-|TRBV18|many|TRBJ2-7
TGTGCCAGCTCCCAGCAGAGAGGGTTGGTCATAAACTACGAGCAGTACTTC
CASSQQRGLVINYEQYF
>TRBD2|TRBV28|few|TRBJ2-1
TGTGCCAGTCGAAACGCCAGACTAGCGGGAGGATTGGGGAACAATGAGCAGTTCTTC
CASRNARLAGGLGNNEQFF
>TRBD1|TRBV10-3|-|TRBJ1-5
TGTGCCATCAGAGAAGGACAGGGGAGTCAGCCCCAGCATTTT
CAIREGQGSQPQHF
>-|TRBV2|-|TRBJ2-7
TGTGCCACCTTGGGGGAGGCCTACGAGCAGTACTTC
CATLGEAYEQYF
>TRBD2|TRBV20-1|-|TRBJ2-7
TGCAGTGCTAGTCCGGGACTAGCGGTCTACGAGCAGTACTTC
CSASPGLAVYEQYF
>TRBD1|TRBV20-1|many|TRBJ2-7
TGCAGTGCTAGGCTGACAGGGACCTCCTACGAGCAGTACTTC
CSARLTGTSYEQYF
>-|TRBV28|few|TRBJ2-3
TGTGCCAGCAGTTATGCGGATACGCAGTATTTT
CASSYADTQYF
>TRBD2|TRBV6-5|few|TRBJ2-5
TGTGCCAGCAGTTACTCGACTAGCGGGAGAGGAGAGACCCAGTACTTC
CASSYSTSGRGETQYF
>TRBD2|TRBV11-2|many|TRBJ2-1
TGTGCCAGCAGCCCTTGGGCTAGCGGGAGTAATGAGCAGTTCTTC
CASSPWASGSNEQFF
>-|TRBV3-1|few|TRBJ2-3
TGTGCCAGCAGCCAAGAGGGGGAGGGCACAGATACGCAGTATTTT
CASSQEGEGTDTQYF
>TRBD2|TRBV5-1|-|TRBJ2-2
TGCGCCAGCAGCCCGGGACTAGCCAGTCACCTCACCGGGGAGCTGTTTTTT
CASSPGLASHLTGELFF
>TRBD1|TRBV29-1|-|TRBJ2-7
TGCAGCGTTGAAGGGTTCCGGGACAGGGTTTGGAAGCAGTACTTC
CSVEGFRDRVWKQYF
>TRBD1|TRBV5-1|few|TRBJ1-2
TGCGCCAGCAGCTTCACCATACGGGACAGGGACTTCTATGGCTACACCTTC
CASSFTIRDRDFYGYTF
>TRBD2|TRBV28|many|TRBJ2-3
TGTGCCGGCCGGACTAGCGGCACAGATACGCAGTATTTT
CAGRTSGTDTQYF
>TRBD2|TRBV9|many|TRBJ2-7
TGTGCCAGCAGCAGAACCCCACTAAGCGGGAGGACCCACGAGCAGTACTTC
CASSRTPLSGRTHEQYF
>-|TRBV18|many|TRBJ2-7
TGTGCCAGCTCACCCGGGACTGCCTCCTACGAGCAGTACTTC
CASSPGTASYEQYF
>TRBD2|TRBV7-8|-|TRBJ2-7
TGTGCCAGCAGCTTTTGGCTAGCGGACTACGAGCAGTACTTC
CASSFWLADYEQYF
>-|TRBV18|-|TRBJ2-6
TGTGCCAGCTCACTAAGATCGGACGGGTCTGGGGCCAACGTCCTGACTTTC
CASSLRSDGSGANVLTF
>TRBD1|TRBV20-1|few|TRBJ2-2
TGCAGTGCAACCGGGACAGTAAACACCGGGGAGCTGTTTTTT
CSATGTVNTGELFF
>-|TRBV20-1|many|TRBJ2-2
TGCAGTGTACGCAGGACCACCGGGGAGCTGTTTTTT
CSVRRTTGELFF
>-|TRBV5-5|few|TRBJ2-4
TGTGCCAGCAGCAAGCCCGGGGCCCTGCGGGGTGCCAAAAACATTCAGTACTTC
CASSKPGALRGAKNIQYF
>TRBD1|TRBV14|few|TRBJ2-7
TGTGCCAGCAGCCACCCTAGGGGGCTGGAGTACTTC
CASSHPRGLEYF
>-|TRBV7-9|few|TRBJ2-5
TGTGCCAGCAGCTTAGGCGGACGGCAACAAGAGACCCAGTACTTC
CASSLGGRQQETQYF
>-|TRBV12-3/TRBV12-4|few|TRBJ2-1
TGTGCCAGCAGTTCCCTTATTACATACAATGAGCAGTTCTTC
CASSSLITYNEQFF
>TRBD2|TRBV9|many|TRBJ2-1
TGTGCCAGCAGCGTAGGTCTTCTGGGGAGGGATGAGCAGTTCTTC
CASSVGLLGRDEQFF
>TRBD1|TRBV7-2|many|TRBJ2-1
TGTGCCAGCAGCTTGGAGGACAGGGGGCGAAATGAGCAGTTCTTC
CASSLEDRGRNEQFF
>-|TRBV12-3/TRBV12-4|-|TRBJ2-5
TGTGCCAGCAGTCTCGGACTTCTTGGCGCCCAGTACTTC
CASSLGLLGAQYF
>-|TRBV15|few|TRBJ1-2
TGTGCCACCAGCAGACTGGACAGCCGCGGGACAAACTATGGCTACACCTTC
CATSRLDSRGTNYGYTF
>TRBD1|TRBV20-1|few|TRBJ2-7
TGCAGTGCGGCTTCAGGGGGCCTCTACGAGCAGTACTTC
CSAASGGLYEQYF
>-|TRBV9|few|TRBJ1-2
TGTGCCAGCAGCGTAGACCCCAGGGGCCCTCCTTCTCTATATGGCTACACCTTC
CASSVDPRGPPSLYGYTF
>-|TRBV20-1|few|TRBJ1-2
TGCAGTGCTGCGAATTTTAACTATGGCTACACCTTC
CSAANFNYGYTF
>-|TRBV29-1|many|TRBJ2-7
TGCAGCGCCCCCGGTCCAGGGCGGGGCGAGCAGTACTTC
CSAPGPGRGEQYF
>TRBD1|TRBV4-3|many|TRBJ2-7
TGCGCCAGCAGCCAAGACTTGGGACAGGCAGCCTACGAGCAGTACTTC
CASSQDLGQAAYEQYF